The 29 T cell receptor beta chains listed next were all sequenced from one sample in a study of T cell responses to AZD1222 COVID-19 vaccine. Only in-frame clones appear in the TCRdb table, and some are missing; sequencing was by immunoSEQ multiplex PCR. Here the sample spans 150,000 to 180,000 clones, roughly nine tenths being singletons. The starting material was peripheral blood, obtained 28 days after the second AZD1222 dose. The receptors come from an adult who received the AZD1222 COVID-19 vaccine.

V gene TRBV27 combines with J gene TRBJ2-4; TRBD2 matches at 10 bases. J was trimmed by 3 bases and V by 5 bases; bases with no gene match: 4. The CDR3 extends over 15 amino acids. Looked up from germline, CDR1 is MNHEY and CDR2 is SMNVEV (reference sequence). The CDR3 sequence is CASSPWTSGKNIQYF. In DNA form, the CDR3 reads TGTGCCAGCAGTCCCTGGACTAGCGGCAAAAACATTCAGTACTTC.

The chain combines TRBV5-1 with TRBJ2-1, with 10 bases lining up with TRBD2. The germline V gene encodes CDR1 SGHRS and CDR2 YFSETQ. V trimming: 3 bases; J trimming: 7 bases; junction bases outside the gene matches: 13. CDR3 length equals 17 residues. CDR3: CASSSSGGVLSRNEQFF. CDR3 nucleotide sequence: TGCGCCAGCAGCTCAAGCGGGGGGGTTTTGTCGAGGAATGAGCAGTTCTTC.

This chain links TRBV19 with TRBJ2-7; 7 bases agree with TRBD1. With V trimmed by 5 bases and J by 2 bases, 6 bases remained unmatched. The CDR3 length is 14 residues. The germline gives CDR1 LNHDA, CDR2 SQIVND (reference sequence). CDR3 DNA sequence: TGTGCCAGTAGTTTCCTGACAGGGCCCTACGAGCAGTACTTC. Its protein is CASSFLTGPYEQYF.

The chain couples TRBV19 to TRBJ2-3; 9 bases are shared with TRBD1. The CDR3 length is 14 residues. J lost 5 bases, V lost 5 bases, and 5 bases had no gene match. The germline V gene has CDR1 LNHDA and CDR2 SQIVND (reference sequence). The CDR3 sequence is CASSGGQGVDTQYF. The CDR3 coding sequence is TGTGCCAGTAGTGGGGGACAGGGTGTAGATACGCAGTATTTT.

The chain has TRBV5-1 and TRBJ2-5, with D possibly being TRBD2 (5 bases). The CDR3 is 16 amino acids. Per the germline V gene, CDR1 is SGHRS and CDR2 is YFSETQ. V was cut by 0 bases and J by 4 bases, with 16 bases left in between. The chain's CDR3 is CASSLGPRAEVETQYF. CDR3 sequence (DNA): TGCGCCAGCAGCTTGGGGCCTCGCGCGGAGGTAGAGACCCAGTACTTC.

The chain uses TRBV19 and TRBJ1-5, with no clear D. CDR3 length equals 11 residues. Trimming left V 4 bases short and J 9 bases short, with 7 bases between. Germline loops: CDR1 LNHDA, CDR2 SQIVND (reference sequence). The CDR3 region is CASSRRGPQHF. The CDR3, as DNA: TGTGCCAGTAGTAGAAGAGGGCCCCAGCATTTT.

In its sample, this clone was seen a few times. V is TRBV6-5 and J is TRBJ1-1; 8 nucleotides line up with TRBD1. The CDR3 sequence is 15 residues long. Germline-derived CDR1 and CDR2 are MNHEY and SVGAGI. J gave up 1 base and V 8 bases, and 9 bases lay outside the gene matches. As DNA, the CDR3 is TGTGCCAGCCCAGGAGCAGGGGGCGGGAACACTGAAGCTTTCTTT. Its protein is CASPGAGGGNTEAFF.

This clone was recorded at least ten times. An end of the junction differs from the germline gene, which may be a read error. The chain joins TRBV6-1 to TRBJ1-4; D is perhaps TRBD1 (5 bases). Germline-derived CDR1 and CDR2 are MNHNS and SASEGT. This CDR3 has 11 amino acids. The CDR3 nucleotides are TGTGCCAGCAGTGACAGTTGGGGCCGGAAATTT. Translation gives CASSDSWGRKF.

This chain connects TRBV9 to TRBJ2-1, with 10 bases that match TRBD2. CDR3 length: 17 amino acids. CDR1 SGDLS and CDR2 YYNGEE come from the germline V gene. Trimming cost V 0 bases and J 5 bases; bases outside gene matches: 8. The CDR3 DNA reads TGTGCCAGCAGCGTAGAGGCTAGCGGGAGAGGGGACAATGAGCAGTTCTTC. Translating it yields CASSVEASGRGDNEQFF. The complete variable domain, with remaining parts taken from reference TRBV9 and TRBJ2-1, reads DSGVTQTPKHLITATGQRVTLRCSPRSGDLSVYWYQQSLDQGLQFLIQYYNGEERAKGNILERFSAQQFPDLHSELNLSSLELGDSALYFCASSVEASGRGDNEQFFGPGTRLTVL.

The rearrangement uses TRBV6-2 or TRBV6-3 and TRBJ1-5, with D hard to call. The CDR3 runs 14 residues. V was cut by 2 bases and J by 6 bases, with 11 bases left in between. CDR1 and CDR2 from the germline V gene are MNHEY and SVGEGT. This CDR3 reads CASSYGEEVQPQHF. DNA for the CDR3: TGTGCCAGCAGTTACGGGGAGGAGGTTCAGCCCCAGCATTTT.

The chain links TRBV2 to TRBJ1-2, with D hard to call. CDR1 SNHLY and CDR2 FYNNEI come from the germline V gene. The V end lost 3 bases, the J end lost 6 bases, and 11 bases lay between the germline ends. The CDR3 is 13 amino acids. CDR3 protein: CASSDASPNGYTF. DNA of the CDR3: TGTGCCAGCAGTGACGCGTCACCGAATGGCTACACCTTC.

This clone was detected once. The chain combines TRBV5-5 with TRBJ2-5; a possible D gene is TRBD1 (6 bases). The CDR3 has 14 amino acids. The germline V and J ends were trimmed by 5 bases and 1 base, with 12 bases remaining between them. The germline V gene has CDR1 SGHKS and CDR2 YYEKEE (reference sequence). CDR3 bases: TGTGCCAGCAGTAATACAGGGTCCCAAGAGACCCAGTACTTC. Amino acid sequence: CASSNTGSQETQYF.

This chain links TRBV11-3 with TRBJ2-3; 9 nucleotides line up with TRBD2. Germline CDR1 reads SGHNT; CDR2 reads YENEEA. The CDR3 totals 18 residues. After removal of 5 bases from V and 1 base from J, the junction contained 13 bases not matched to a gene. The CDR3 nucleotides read TGTGCCAGCAGCCCAGGCTCAGGTGTAGCGGGAGGCACAGATACGCAGTATTTT. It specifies CASSPGSGVAGGTDTQYF.

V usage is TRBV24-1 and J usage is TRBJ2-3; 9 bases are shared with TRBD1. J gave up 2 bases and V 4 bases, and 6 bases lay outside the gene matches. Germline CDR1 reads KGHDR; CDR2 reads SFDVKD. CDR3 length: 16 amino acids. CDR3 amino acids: CATSDTGTGNTDTQYF. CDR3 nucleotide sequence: TGTGCCACCAGTGACACCGGGACAGGGAACACAGATACGCAGTATTTT.

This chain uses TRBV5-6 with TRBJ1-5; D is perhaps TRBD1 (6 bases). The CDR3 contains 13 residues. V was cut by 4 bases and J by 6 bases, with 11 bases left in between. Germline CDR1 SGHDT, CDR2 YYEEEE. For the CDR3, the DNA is TGTGCCAGCAGCGTTGACAGGACTCAGCCCCAGCATTTT. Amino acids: CASSVDRTQPQHF.

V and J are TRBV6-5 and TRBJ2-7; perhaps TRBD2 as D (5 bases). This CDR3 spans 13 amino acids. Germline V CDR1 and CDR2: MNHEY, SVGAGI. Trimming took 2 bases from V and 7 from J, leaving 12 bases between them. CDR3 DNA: TGTGCCAGCAGTTACCTCGGGGTGGGAGAGCAGTACTTC. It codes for CASSYLGVGEQYF.

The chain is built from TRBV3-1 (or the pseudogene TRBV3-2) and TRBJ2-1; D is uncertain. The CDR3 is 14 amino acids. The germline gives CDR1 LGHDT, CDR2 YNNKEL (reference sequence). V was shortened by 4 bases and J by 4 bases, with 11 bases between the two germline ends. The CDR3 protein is CASSPRAQYNEQFF. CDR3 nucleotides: TGTGCCAGCAGCCCCCGAGCACAGTACAATGAGCAGTTCTTC.

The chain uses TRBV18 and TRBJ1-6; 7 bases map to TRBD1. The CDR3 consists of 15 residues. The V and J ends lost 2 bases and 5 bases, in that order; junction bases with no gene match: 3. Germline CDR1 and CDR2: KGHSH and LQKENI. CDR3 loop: CASSPGGGDNSPLHF. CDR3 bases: TGTGCCAGCTCACCAGGAGGGGGCGATAATTCACCCCTCCACTTT.

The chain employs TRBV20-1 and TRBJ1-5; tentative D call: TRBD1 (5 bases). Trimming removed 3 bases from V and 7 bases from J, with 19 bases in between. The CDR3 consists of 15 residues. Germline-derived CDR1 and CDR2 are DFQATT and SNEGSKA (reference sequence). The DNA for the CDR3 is TGCAGTGCTAGTAGTCCCGGGGCAGTCGGCCAGCCCCAGCATTTT. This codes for CSASSPGAVGQPQHF.

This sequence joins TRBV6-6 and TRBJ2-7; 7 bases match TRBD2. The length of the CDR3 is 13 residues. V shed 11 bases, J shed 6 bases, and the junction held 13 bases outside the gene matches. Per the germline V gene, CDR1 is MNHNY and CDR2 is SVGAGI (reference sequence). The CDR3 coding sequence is TGTGCCTTAGGGTCGCGGGAGTTCTCCGAGCAGTACTTC. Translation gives CALGSREFSEQYF.

CDR3 sequence reads: CASSLALLAGGRNLNEQFF. The CDR3 DNA reads TGTGCCAGCAGCTTAGCATTATTAGCGGGGGGGCGCAATTTGAATGAGCAGTTCTTC. The chain combines TRBV7-2 with TRBJ2-1; 11 nucleotides align to TRBD2. Unmatched junction bases numbered 14, after V lost 0 bases and J lost 7 bases. CDR3 length: 19 residues. Germline CDR1 reads SGHTA; CDR2 reads FQGNSA.

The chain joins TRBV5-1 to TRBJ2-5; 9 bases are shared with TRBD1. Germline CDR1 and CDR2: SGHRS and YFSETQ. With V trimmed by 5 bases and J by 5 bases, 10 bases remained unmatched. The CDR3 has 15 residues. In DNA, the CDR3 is TGCGCCAGCAGTACCCGGGACAGGGAGCGGGAGACCCAGTACTTC. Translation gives CASSTRDRERETQYF.

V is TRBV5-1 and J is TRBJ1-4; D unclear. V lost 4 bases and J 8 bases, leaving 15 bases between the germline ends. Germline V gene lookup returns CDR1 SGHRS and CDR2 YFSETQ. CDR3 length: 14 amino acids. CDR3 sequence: CASSPQSSSEKLFF. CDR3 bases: TGCGCCAGCAGCCCCCAGAGTTCGTCCGAAAAACTGTTTTTT.

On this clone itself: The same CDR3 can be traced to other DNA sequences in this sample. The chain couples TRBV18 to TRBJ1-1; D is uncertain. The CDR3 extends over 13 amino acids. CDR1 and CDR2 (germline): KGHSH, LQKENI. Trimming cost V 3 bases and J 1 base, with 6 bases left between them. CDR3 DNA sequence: TGTGCCAGCTCACCGTCACCGAACACTGAAGCTTTCTTT. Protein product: CASSPSPNTEAFF.

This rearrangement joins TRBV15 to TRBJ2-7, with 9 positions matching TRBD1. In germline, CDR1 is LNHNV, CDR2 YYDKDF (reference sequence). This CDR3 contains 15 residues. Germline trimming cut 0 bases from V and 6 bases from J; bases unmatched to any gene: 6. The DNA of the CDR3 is TGTGCCACCAGCAGAGATAAGGGGACAGGGACCGAGCAGTACTTC. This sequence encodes CATSRDKGTGTEQYF.

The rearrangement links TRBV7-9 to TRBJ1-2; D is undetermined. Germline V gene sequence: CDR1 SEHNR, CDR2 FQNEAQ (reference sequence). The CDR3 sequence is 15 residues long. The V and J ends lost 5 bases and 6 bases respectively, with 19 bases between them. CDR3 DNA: TGTGCCAGCAGCCCCCAGGTGTTGGGGATACATGGCTACACCTTC. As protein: CASSPQVLGIHGYTF. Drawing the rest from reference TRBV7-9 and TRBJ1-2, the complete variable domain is DTGVSQNPRHKITKRGQNVTFRCDPISEHNRLYWYRQTLGQGPEFLTYFQNEAQLEKSRLLSDRFSAERPKGSFSTLEIQRTEQGDSAMYLCASSPQVLGIHGYTFGSGTRLTVV.

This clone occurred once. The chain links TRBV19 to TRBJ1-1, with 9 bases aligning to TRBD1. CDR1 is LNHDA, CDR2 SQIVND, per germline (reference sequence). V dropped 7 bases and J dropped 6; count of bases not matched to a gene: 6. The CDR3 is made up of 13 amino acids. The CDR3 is CASNRGPWSEAFF. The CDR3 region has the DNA TGTGCCAGTAACAGGGGGCCTTGGTCTGAAGCTTTCTTT.

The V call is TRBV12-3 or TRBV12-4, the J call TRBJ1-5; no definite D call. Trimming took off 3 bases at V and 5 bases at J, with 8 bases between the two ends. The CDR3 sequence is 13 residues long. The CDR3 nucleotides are TGTGCCAGCAGTTTGGTGGAGCATCAGCCCCAGCATTTT. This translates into CASSLVEHQPQHF.

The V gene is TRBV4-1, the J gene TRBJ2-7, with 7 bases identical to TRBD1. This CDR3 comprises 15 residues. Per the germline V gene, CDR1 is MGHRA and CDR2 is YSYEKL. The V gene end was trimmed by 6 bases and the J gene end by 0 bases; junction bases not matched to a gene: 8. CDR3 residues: CASRPTGVNSYEQYF. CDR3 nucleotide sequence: TGCGCCAGCAGGCCCACAGGGGTCAACTCCTACGAGCAGTACTTC.